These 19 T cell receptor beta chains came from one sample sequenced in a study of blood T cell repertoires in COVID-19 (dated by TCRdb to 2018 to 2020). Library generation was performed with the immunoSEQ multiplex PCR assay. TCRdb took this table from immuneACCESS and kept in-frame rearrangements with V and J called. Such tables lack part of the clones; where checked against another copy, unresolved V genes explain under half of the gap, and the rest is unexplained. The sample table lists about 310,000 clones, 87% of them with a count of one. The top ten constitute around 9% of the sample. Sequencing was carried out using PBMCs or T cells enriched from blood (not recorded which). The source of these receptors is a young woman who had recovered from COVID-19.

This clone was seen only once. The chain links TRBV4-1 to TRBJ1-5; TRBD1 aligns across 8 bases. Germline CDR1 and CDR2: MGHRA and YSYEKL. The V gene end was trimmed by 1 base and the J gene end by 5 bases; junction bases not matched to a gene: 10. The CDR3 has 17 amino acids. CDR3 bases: TGCGCCAGCAGCCAAGGGTTAGGACAGGGAAGACATCAGCCCCAGCATTTT. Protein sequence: CASSQGLGQGRHQPQHF.

CDR3 protein: CASSASGLADHNEQFF. The CDR3, as DNA: TGTGCCAGCAGCGCGTCCGGGCTAGCGGACCACAATGAGCAGTTCTTC. This chain joins TRBV9 and TRBJ2-1, with 7 bases aligning to TRBD2. V lost 3 bases, J lost 5 bases, and 11 bases stayed unmatched. CDR3 length: 16 amino acids. The V gene's germline CDR1 is SGDLS and CDR2 YYNGEE.

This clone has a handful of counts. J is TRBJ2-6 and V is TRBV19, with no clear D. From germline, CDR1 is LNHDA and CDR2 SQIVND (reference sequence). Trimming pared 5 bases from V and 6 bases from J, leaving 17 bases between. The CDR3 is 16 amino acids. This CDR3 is CASSLSGLPAANVLTF. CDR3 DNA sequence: TGTGCCAGTAGTCTCTCTGGGCTACCTGCGGCCAACGTCCTGACTTTC.

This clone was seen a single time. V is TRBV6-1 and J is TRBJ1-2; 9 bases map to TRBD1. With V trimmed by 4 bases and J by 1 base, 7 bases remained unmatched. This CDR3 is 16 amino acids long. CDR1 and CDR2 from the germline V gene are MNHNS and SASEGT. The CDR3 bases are TGTGCCAGCAGTGTGAACCTGGGACAGGGTAACTATGGCTACACCTTC. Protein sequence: CASSVNLGQGNYGYTF.

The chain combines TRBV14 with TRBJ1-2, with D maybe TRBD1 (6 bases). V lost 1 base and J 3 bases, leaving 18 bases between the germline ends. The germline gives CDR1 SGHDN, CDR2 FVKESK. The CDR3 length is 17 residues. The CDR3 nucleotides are TGTGCCAGCAGCCAAGGTCCGCCGTGGGGGCAAGACTATGGCTACACCTTC. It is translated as CASSQGPPWGQDYGYTF.

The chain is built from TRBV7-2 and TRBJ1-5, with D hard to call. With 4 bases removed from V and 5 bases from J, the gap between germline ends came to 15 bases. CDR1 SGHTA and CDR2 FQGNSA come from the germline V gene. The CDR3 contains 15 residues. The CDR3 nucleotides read TGTGCCAGCAGCTACCGTGCCGGTCCCGATCAGCCCCAGCATTTT. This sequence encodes CASSYRAGPDQPQHF.

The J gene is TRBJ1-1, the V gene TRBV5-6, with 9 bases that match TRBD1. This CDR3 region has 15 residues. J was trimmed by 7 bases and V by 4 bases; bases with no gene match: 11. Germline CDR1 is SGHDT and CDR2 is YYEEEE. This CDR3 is CASSQGTGRVSEAFF. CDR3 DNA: TGTGCCAGCAGCCAAGGGACAGGGAGGGTTAGTGAAGCTTTCTTT. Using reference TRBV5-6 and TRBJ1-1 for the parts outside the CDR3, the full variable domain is DAGVTQSPTHLIKTRGQQVTLRCSPKSGHDTVSWYQQALGQGPQFIFQYYEEEERQRGNFPDRFSGHQFPNYSSELNVNALLLGDSALYLCASSQGTGRVSEAFFGQGTRLTVV.

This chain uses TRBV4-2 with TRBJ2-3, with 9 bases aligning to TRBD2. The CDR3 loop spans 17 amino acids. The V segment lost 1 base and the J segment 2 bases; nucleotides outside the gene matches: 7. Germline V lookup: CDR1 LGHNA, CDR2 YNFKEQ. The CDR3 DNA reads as TGTGCCAGCAGCCAAGTCGACAGCGGGGGGACCACAGATACGCAGTATTTT. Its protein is CASSQVDSGGTTDTQYF.

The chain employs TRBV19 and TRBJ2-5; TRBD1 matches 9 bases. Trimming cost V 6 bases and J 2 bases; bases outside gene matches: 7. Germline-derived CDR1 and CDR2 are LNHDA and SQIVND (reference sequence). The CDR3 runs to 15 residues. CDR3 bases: TGTGCCAGTAGCCACCGGGACAGGGCACAAGAGACCCAGTACTTC. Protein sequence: CASSHRDRAQETQYF.

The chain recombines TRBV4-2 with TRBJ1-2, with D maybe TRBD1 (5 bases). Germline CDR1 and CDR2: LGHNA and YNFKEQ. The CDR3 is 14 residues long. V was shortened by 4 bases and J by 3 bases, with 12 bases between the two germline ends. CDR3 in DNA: TGTGCCAGCAGCCTCGAGACAGAGGACTATGGCTACACCTTC. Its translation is CASSLETEDYGYTF.

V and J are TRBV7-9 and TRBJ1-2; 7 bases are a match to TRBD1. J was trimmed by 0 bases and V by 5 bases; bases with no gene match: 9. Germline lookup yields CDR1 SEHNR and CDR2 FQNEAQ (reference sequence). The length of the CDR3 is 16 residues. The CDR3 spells CASSPRTGRANYGYTF. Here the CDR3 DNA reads TGTGCCAGCAGCCCCCGGACAGGCCGAGCTAACTATGGCTACACCTTC.

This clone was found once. The CDR3 coding sequence is TGTGCCAGCAGCCAAGGCGGCAGCCTACCCTATGGCTACACCTTC. Translation: CASSQGGSLPYGYTF. The rearrangement joins TRBV14 to TRBJ1-2; unclear D gene. The length of the CDR3 is 15 residues. The V end lost 1 base, the J end lost 4 bases, and 13 bases lay between the germline ends. In germline, CDR1 is SGHDN, CDR2 FVKESK.

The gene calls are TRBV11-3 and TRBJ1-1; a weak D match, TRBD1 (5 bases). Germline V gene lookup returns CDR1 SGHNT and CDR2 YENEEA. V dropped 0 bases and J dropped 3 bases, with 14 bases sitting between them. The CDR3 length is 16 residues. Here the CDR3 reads CASSLDLKGPDTEAFF. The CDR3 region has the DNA TGTGCCAGCAGCTTAGATTTGAAGGGGCCGGACACTGAAGCTTTCTTT.

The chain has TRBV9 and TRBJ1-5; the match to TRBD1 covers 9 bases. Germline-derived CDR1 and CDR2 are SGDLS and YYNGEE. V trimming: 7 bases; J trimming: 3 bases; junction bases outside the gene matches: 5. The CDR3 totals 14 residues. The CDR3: CASAGTGHNQPQHF. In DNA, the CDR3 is TGTGCCAGCGCGGGGACAGGGCACAATCAGCCCCAGCATTTT.

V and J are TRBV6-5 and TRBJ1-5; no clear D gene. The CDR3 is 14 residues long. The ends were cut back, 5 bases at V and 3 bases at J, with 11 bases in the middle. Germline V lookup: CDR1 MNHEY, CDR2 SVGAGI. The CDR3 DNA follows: TGTGCCAGCAGTATTGGCGGTTCCAATCAGCCCCAGCATTTT. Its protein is CASSIGGSNQPQHF.

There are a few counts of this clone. The CDR3 protein is CASSQSYRSINYGYTF. CDR3 nucleotides: TGCGCCAGCAGCCAAAGTTACAGGAGTATAAACTATGGCTACACCTTC. This chain links TRBV4-3 with TRBJ1-2; TRBD1 is a possible D gene (5 bases). CDR1 LGHNA and CDR2 YSLEER come from the germline V gene. Trimming shortened V by 2 bases and J by 2 bases, and 15 bases separated the two germline ends. This CDR3 is 16 amino acids long.

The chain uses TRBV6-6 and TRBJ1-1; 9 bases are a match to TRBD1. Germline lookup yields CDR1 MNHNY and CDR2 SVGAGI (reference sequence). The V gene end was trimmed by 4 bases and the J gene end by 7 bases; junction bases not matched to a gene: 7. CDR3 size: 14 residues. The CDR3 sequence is CASSFWDREIEAFF. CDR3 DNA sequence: TGTGCCAGCAGTTTCTGGGACAGGGAGATTGAAGCTTTCTTT.

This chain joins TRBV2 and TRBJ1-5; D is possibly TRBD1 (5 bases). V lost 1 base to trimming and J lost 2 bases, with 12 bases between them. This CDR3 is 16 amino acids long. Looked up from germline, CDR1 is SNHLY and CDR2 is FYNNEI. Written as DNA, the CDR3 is TGTGCCAGCAGTGAAGTCCGCTCGGGGGGCAATCAGCCCCAGCATTTT. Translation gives CASSEVRSGGNQPQHF.

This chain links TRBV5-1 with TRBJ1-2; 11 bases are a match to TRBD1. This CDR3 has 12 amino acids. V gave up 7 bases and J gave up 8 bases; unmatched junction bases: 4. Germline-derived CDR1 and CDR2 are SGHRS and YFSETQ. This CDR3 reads CASGQGAEGYTF. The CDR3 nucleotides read TGCGCCAGCGGACAGGGGGCTGAGGGCTACACCTTC.